The rows below give T cell receptor beta chains drawn from one sample of a study of shared clonotypes between healthy human individuals. Repertoires were generated with immunoSEQ multiplex PCR, while TCRdb's copy carries only in-frame clones and drops some. The table shows some 2 million clones, with approximately 94% occurring only once. The sample consisted of naive CD8+ T cells sorted from blood. Every receptor here comes from a man younger than 30 in good health. Both conserved end residues are part of each CDR3. The D gene is left open where the match is weak. Size is stated for part of the rows, as once, few or many counts, or as a class when the clone is expanded.

d_call,clone_size,j_call,v_call,cdr3_aa,cdr3_nt
TRBD2,NA,TRBJ2-7,TRBV2,CASSEGASGGVEQYF,TGTGCCAGCAGTGAAGGGGCTAGCGGGGGAGTCGAGCAGTACTTC
NA,NA,TRBJ1-5,TRBV18,CANSPPGVGQPQHF,TGTGCCAACTCACCTCCGGGGGTTGGACAGCCCCAGCATTTT
TRBD2,NA,TRBJ2-1,TRBV4-3,CASSQDSGLAGYNEQFF,TGCGCCAGCAGCCAAGATTCAGGACTAGCGGGATACAATGAGCAGTTCTTC
NA,NA,TRBJ1-1,TRBV9,CASSVEGRVTEAFF,TGTGCCAGCAGCGTAGAGGGGAGGGTCACTGAAGCTTTCTTT
TRBD2,NA,TRBJ2-3,TRBV13,CASSSLAGGPVDTQYF,TGTGCCAGCAGCTCCCTAGCGGGAGGGCCGGTAGATACGCAGTATTTT
TRBD1,NA,TRBJ2-1,TRBV28,CASSLAGGVEQFF,TGTGCCAGCAGTTTGGCAGGGGGCGTTGAGCAGTTCTTC
TRBD2,NA,TRBJ2-7,TRBV4-1,CASSTQGTSGEQYF,TGCGCCAGCAGTACCCAGGGGACTAGCGGCGAGCAGTACTTC
TRBD1,NA,TRBJ2-2,TRBV9,CASSSGGSTGELFF,TGTGCCAGCAGCTCAGGGGGCAGTACCGGGGAGCTGTTTTTT
TRBD1,NA,TRBJ2-7,TRBV30,CAWSVAGGYEQYF,TGTGCCTGGAGTGTCGCAGGGGGATACGAGCAGTACTTC
NA,NA,TRBJ2-7,TRBV27,CASSPLGTGSSYEQYF,TGTGCCAGCAGCCCCCTAGGGACGGGGAGCTCCTACGAGCAGTACTTC
TRBD2,NA,TRBJ2-2,TRBV27,CASRGLAGGNTGELFF,TGTGCCAGCAGGGGACTAGCGGGGGGGAACACCGGGGAGCTGTTTTTT
TRBD2,NA,TRBJ2-1,TRBV7-9,CASSLARLARKPYNEQFF,TGTGCCAGCAGCTTAGCGAGACTAGCTCGCAAGCCCTACAATGAGCAGTTCTTC
TRBD1,NA,TRBJ2-7,TRBV14,CASSQTGNYEQYF,TGTGCCAGCAGCCAGACAGGGAACTACGAGCAGTACTTC
NA,once,TRBJ2-1,TRBV6-6,CASSYSTHEQFF,TGTGCCAGCAGTTACTCCACACATGAGCAGTTCTTC
NA,NA,TRBJ2-7,TRBV5-6,CASSFRDTSYEQYF,TGTGCCAGCAGCTTCAGGGACACCTCCTACGAGCAGTACTTC
NA,NA,TRBJ2-3,TRBV9,CASSVAVGGGTDTQYF,TGTGCCAGCAGCGTAGCAGTCGGAGGAGGCACAGATACGCAGTATTTT
NA,NA,TRBJ2-7,TRBV7-9,CASSPNAPTYEQYF,TGTGCCAGCAGCCCAAATGCACCAACCTACGAGCAGTACTTC
TRBD1,NA,TRBJ1-1,TRBV9,CASSAGQGAYSNTEAFF,TGTGCCAGCAGCGCAGGACAGGGGGCGTATTCGAACACTGAAGCTTTCTTT
NA,NA,TRBJ2-6,TRBV5-1,CASAPEPGANVLTF,TGCGCCTCAGCGCCGGAGCCTGGGGCCAACGTCCTGACTTTC
TRBD1,NA,TRBJ2-7,TRBV6-1,CASSESWTGGFHEQYF,TGTGCCAGCAGTGAATCGTGGACAGGGGGCTTCCACGAGCAGTACTTC
NA,NA,TRBJ1-6,TRBV4-3,CASSQEVTFNSPLHF,TGCGCCAGCAGCCAAGAGGTGACATTTAATTCACCCCTCCACTTT
NA,NA,TRBJ2-7,TRBV2,CASSEDAGSSYEQYF,TGTGCCAGCAGTGAAGATGCGGGGAGCTCCTACGAGCAGTACTTC
NA,NA,TRBJ2-5,TRBV5-6,CASSYQNRQETQYF,TGTGCCAGCAGCTACCAAAATCGACAAGAGACCCAGTACTTC
TRBD1,once,TRBJ1-1,TRBV7-6,CASSLGTGAAKSEAFF,TGTGCCAGCAGCCTCGGGACAGGGGCGGCTAAATCTGAAGCTTTCTTT
NA,NA,TRBJ1-1,TRBV12-5,CASGFPRAEAFF,TGTGCTAGTGGTTTTCCCAGGGCTGAAGCTTTCTTT
TRBD1,NA,TRBJ2-7,TRBV29-1,CSVLDLGTANF,TGCAGCGTTTTGGATTTAGGGACAGCCAACTTC
TRBD2,once,TRBJ2-7,TRBV27,CASSLSRLAGVYEQYF,TGTGCCAGCAGTTTATCGAGACTAGCGGGAGTCTACGAGCAGTACTTC
TRBD1,NA,TRBJ1-2,TRBV27,CASSPGQTAGYTF,TGTGCCAGCAGTCCGGGACAGACGGCTGGCTACACCTTC
NA,NA,TRBJ2-1,TRBV30,CAWSAGTEQFF,TGTGCCTGGAGTGCAGGGACAGAGCAGTTCTTC